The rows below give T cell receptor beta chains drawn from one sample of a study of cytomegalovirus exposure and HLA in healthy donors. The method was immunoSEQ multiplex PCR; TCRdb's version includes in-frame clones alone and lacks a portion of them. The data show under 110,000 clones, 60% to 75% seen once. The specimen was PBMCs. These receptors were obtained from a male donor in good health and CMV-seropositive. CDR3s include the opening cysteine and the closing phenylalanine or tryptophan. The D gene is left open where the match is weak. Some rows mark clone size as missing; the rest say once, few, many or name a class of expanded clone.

CDR3 protein: CASSLIGGADSPLHF; CDR3 DNA: TGTGCCAGCAGCTTAATAGGGGGCGCGGATTCACCCCTCCACTTT; J gene: TRBJ1-6; clone size: NA; D gene: TRBD1; V gene: TRBV7-9
CDR3 protein: CASSETGVHTEAFF; CDR3 DNA: TGTGCCAGCAGCGAAACAGGGGTGCACACTGAAGCTTTCTTT; J gene: TRBJ1-1; clone size: NA; D gene: TRBD1; V gene: TRBV2
CDR3 protein: CASSATGPLGTEAFF; CDR3 DNA: TGTGCCAGCAGTGCGACAGGACCATTGGGCACTGAAGCTTTCTTT; J gene: TRBJ1-1; clone size: NA; D gene: NA; V gene: TRBV28
CDR3 protein: CASGSGFTEAFF; CDR3 DNA: TGTGCCAGCGGGTCGGGATTCACTGAAGCTTTCTTT; J gene: TRBJ1-1; clone size: NA; D gene: NA; V gene: TRBV5-6
CDR3 protein: CASSRLREGTEAFF; CDR3 DNA: TGTGCCAGCAGCCGTCTCAGGGAGGGAACTGAAGCTTTCTTT; J gene: TRBJ1-1; clone size: NA; D gene: NA; V gene: TRBV14
CDR3 protein: CASSLSDRGRGSYSYNEQFF; CDR3 DNA: TGTGCCAGCAGCTTATCGGACAGGGGTCGCGGGAGTTACTCCTACAATGAGCAGTTCTTC; J gene: TRBJ2-1; clone size: NA; D gene: TRBD1; V gene: TRBV7-3
CDR3 protein: CASSPSANYGYTF; CDR3 DNA: TGTGCCAGCTCACCTTCAGCGAACTATGGCTACACCTTC; J gene: TRBJ1-2; clone size: NA; D gene: NA; V gene: TRBV18
CDR3 protein: CASSLGDRDEQYF; CDR3 DNA: TGTGCCAGCAGTTTGGGCGATCGCGACGAGCAGTACTTC; J gene: TRBJ2-7; clone size: NA; D gene: NA; V gene: TRBV28
CDR3 protein: CASTPGGRVGEQYF; CDR3 DNA: TGTGCCAGTACCCCGGGGGGCAGGGTCGGCGAGCAGTACTTC; J gene: TRBJ2-7; clone size: NA; D gene: NA; V gene: TRBV19
CDR3 protein: CASSLGRLGQIPPRETQYF; CDR3 DNA: TGTGCCAGCAGCTTAGGTCGTTTGGGGCAGATCCCCCCCCGAGAGACCCAGTACTTC; J gene: TRBJ2-5; clone size: NA; D gene: NA; V gene: TRBV7-2
CDR3 protein: CASSHSPGGYNEQFF; CDR3 DNA: TGCGCCAGCAGCCACTCCCCGGGGGGGTACAATGAGCAGTTCTTC; J gene: TRBJ2-1; clone size: few; D gene: TRBD2; V gene: TRBV4-3
CDR3 protein: CASRTERSTDTQYF; CDR3 DNA: TGTGCCAGCAGGACCGAGAGGAGCACAGATACGCAGTATTTT; J gene: TRBJ2-3; clone size: NA; D gene: NA; V gene: TRBV6-5
CDR3 protein: CASSLRQGTEKLFF; CDR3 DNA: TGTGCCAGCAGCTTAAGACAGGGGACGGAAAAACTGTTTTTT; J gene: TRBJ1-4; clone size: NA; D gene: TRBD1; V gene: TRBV7-9
CDR3 protein: CASRTPSGSGGAYNEQFF; CDR3 DNA: TGTGCCAGCAGGACCCCGTCAGGAAGCGGGGGGGCCTACAATGAGCAGTTCTTC; J gene: TRBJ2-1; clone size: NA; D gene: TRBD2; V gene: TRBV28
CDR3 protein: CASSSSSVREQYF; CDR3 DNA: TGTGCCAGCAGCTCCTCATCGGTGAGGGAGCAGTACTTC; J gene: TRBJ2-7; clone size: NA; D gene: NA; V gene: TRBV9
CDR3 protein: CASSVGLPSGVHSSYEQYF; CDR3 DNA: TGTGCCAGCAGCGTAGGCTTGCCTAGCGGGGTTCATAGCTCCTACGAGCAGTACTTC; J gene: TRBJ2-7; clone size: few; D gene: TRBD2; V gene: TRBV9
CDR3 protein: CASRNLAGGAGELFF; CDR3 DNA: TGCGCCAGCAGGAACCTAGCGGGAGGCGCCGGGGAGCTGTTTTTT; J gene: TRBJ2-2; clone size: NA; D gene: TRBD2; V gene: TRBV5-1
CDR3 protein: CASSASHQETQYF; CDR3 DNA: TGTGCCAGCAGCGCGAGCCATCAAGAGACCCAGTACTTC; J gene: TRBJ2-5; clone size: NA; D gene: NA; V gene: TRBV9
CDR3 protein: CASSPSAAIQNF; CDR3 DNA: TGTGCCAGTAGCCCTTCCGCAGCGATCCAGAATTTT; J gene: TRBJ1-5; clone size: few; D gene: NA; V gene: TRBV19
CDR3 protein: CAISEGGLAGGQETQYF; CDR3 DNA: TGTGCCATCAGTGAAGGGGGGCTAGCGGGAGGACAAGAGACCCAGTACTTC; J gene: TRBJ2-5; clone size: NA; D gene: TRBD2; V gene: TRBV10-3
CDR3 protein: CAWSKENEQFF; CDR3 DNA: TGTGCCTGGAGTAAGGAGAACGAGCAGTTCTTC; J gene: TRBJ2-1; clone size: NA; D gene: NA; V gene: TRBV30
CDR3 protein: CASAHTGTRGTEAFF; CDR3 DNA: TGCGCCAGCGCACACACAGGGACGAGGGGCACTGAAGCTTTCTTT; J gene: TRBJ1-1; clone size: NA; D gene: NA; V gene: TRBV4-1
CDR3 protein: CASSLSINQPQHF; CDR3 DNA: TGTGCCAGCAGTCTATCCATTAATCAGCCCCAGCATTTT; J gene: TRBJ1-5; clone size: NA; D gene: NA; V gene: TRBV27
CDR3 protein: CASSSTGSGSSYEQYF; CDR3 DNA: TGTGCCAGCAGCTCCACAGGTAGCGGGAGTTCCTACGAGCAGTACTTC; J gene: TRBJ2-7; clone size: NA; D gene: TRBD2; V gene: TRBV7-2
CDR3 protein: CASSNRALNSPLHF; CDR3 DNA: TGTGCCAGCAGCAACAGGGCTTTGAATTCACCCCTCCACTTT; J gene: TRBJ1-6; clone size: NA; D gene: NA; V gene: TRBV7-6
CDR3 protein: CASSLQGGRYEQYF; CDR3 DNA: TGTGCCAGCAGTTTACAGGGGGGAAGGTACGAGCAGTACTTC; J gene: TRBJ2-7; clone size: NA; D gene: NA; V gene: TRBV28